One sample yielded the 28 T cell receptor beta chains listed below, sequenced in a study of chemoradiotherapy in HPV16-positive cancers. Assay used: immunoSEQ multiplex PCR; TCRdb lists only in-frame clones, some missing. Of tens of thousands of clones in the sample, over 75% were seen once. This material consisted of blood, taken from a patient who underwent chemoradiotherapy. Receptors originate from a human donor with HPV-associated anogenital cancer.

This chain links TRBV15 with TRBJ2-4; the D gene is possibly TRBD1 (6 bases). Germline V gives CDR1 LNHNV, CDR2 YYDKDF (reference sequence). Trimming pared 5 bases from V and 3 bases from J, leaving 14 bases between. The CDR3 length is 15 residues. The CDR3 loop reads CATSPGGVGKNIQYF. The CDR3, as DNA: TGTGCCACCAGCCCTGGGGGCGTAGGCAAAAACATTCAGTACTTC.

The rearrangement links TRBV7-9 to TRBJ2-5; D unclear. Germline V CDR1 and CDR2: SEHNR, FQNEAQ (reference sequence). This CDR3 has 12 amino acids. With 0 bases removed from V and 7 bases from J, the gap between germline ends came to 6 bases. CDR3 protein: CASSLATTTQYF. CDR3 coding DNA: TGTGCCAGCAGCTTAGCGACGACGACCCAGTACTTC. Looking up the rest from reference TRBV7-9 and TRBJ2-5 gives the full variable domain: DTGVSQNPRHKITKRGQNVTFRCDPISEHNRLYWYRQTLGQGPEFLTYFQNEAQLEKSRLLSDRFSAERPKGSFSTLEIQRTEQGDSAMYLCASSLATTTQYFGPGTRLLVL.

The chain links TRBV27 to TRBJ2-1; D perhaps matches TRBD2 (5 bases). The germline V gene has CDR1 MNHEY and CDR2 SMNVEV (reference sequence). Trimming cost V 8 bases and J 2 bases, with 10 bases left between them. The CDR3 is 13 residues long. The CDR3 here is CASGRVAYNEQFF. CDR3 DNA: TGTGCCAGCGGGAGAGTCGCCTACAATGAGCAGTTCTTC.

This chain uses TRBV14 with TRBJ1-4, with D possibly being TRBD1 (5 bases). The CDR3 length is 15 residues. Germline CDR1 SGHDN, CDR2 FVKESK. Trimming removed 1 base from V and 6 bases from J, with 12 bases in between. CDR3 loop: CASSQVVREDEKLFF. The CDR3 nucleotides read TGTGCCAGCAGCCAAGTAGTCAGGGAGGATGAAAAACTGTTTTTT.

Written as DNA, the CDR3 is TGTGCCAGCAGCTTGGTCACTAGCGGGGGGGCCTACGAGCAGTACTTC. Translation: CASSLVTSGGAYEQYF. This chain connects TRBV5-4 to TRBJ2-7; 13 nucleotides line up with TRBD2. The CDR3 has 16 residues. Germline CDR1 is SGHNT and CDR2 is YYREEE (reference sequence). V lost 0 bases to trimming and J lost 2 bases; unmatched junction nucleotides: 2. Together with reference TRBV5-4 and TRBJ2-7, the CDR3 gives the full variable domain: ETGVTQSPTHLIKTRGQQVTLRCSSQSGHNTVSWYQQALGQGPQFIFQYYREEENGRGNFPPRFSGLQFPNYSSELNVNALELDDSALYLCASSLVTSGGAYEQYFGPGTRLTVT.

Only one count was recorded for this clone. V and J are TRBV11-2 and TRBJ1-1; the D gene is possibly TRBD1 (5 bases). Germline CDR1 and CDR2: SGHAT and FQNNGV. V shed 7 bases and J shed 4 bases, with 19 bases lying between them. The CDR3 length is 15 residues. The CDR3 DNA reads as TGTGCCAGCACGACCCCAGGGCCTGGGATCACTGAAGCTTTCTTT. As protein: CASTTPGPGITEAFF.

The V and J genes are TRBV18 and TRBJ2-2, with unresolved D. The V end was cut by 1 base, the J end by 15 bases, with 15 bases between. CDR1 is KGHSH, CDR2 LQKENI, per germline. The CDR3 contains 13 residues. CDR3 sequence: CASSPQITEGLFF. CDR3 nucleotide sequence: TGTGCCAGCTCACCACAGATAACTGAAGGGTTGTTTTTT.

This clone was counted a single time. The chain employs TRBV6-4 and TRBJ1-5; D remains ambiguous. In germline, CDR1 is MRHNA, CDR2 SNTAGT. This CDR3 contains 13 residues. Trimming left V 9 bases short and J 0 bases short, with 9 bases between. This chain's CDR3 is CASIPDSNQPQHF. Here the CDR3 DNA reads TGTGCCAGTATCCCGGATAGCAATCAGCCCCAGCATTTT.

V gene TRBV6-6 combines with J gene TRBJ1-2, with 11 positions matching TRBD1. Trimming removed 2 bases from V and 2 bases from J; junction bases left unmatched: 4. CDR3 size: 16 residues. In germline, CDR1 is MNHNY, CDR2 SVGAGI (reference sequence). The CDR3 DNA is TGTGCCAGCAGTTACCCCGGGACAGGGGGGAACTATGGCTACACCTTC. It translates to CASSYPGTGGNYGYTF.

J is TRBJ1-2 and V is TRBV5-1, with D perhaps matching TRBD1 (6 bases). CDR1 is SGHRS and CDR2 is YFSETQ in the germline V gene. The CDR3 totals 12 residues. With 4 bases removed from V and 4 bases from J, the gap between germline ends came to 8 bases. The CDR3 is CASSGQIYGYTF. The DNA of the CDR3 is TGCGCCAGCAGCGGACAGATCTATGGCTACACCTTC.

The V gene is TRBV6-5, the J gene TRBJ1-2, with D possibly being TRBD1 (5 bases). The CDR3 spans 13 residues. Germline V gives CDR1 MNHEY, CDR2 SVGAGI. Trimming took off 6 bases at V and 3 bases at J, with 11 bases between the two ends. The CDR3 DNA follows: TGTGCCAGCAGCCGAGGGGAGGACTATGGCTACACCTTC. As protein: CASSRGEDYGYTF.

This clone was seen once. V gene TRBV9 combines with J gene TRBJ2-3; 15 nucleotides match TRBD2. The V and J ends lost 3 bases and 0 bases, in that order; junction bases with no gene match: 2. The CDR3 extends over 17 amino acids. The germline V gene has CDR1 SGDLS and CDR2 YYNGEE. Here the CDR3 DNA reads TGTGCCAGCAGCGGCGGGACTAGCGGGGGGAGCACAGATACGCAGTATTTT. This gives the protein CASSGGTSGGSTDTQYF. Complete variable domain (other parts from reference TRBV9 and TRBJ2-3): DSGVTQTPKHLITATGQRVTLRCSPRSGDLSVYWYQQSLDQGLQFLIQYYNGEERAKGNILERFSAQQFPDLHSELNLSSLELGDSALYFCASSGGTSGGSTDTQYFGPGTRLTVL.

This clone was seen a few times. DNA of the CDR3: TGCGCCAGCAGCCGGACAGGCACCTCCATGAACACTGAAGCTTTCTTT. It encodes CASSRTGTSMNTEAFF. This sequence joins TRBV5-1 and TRBJ1-1, with 7 bases fitting TRBD1. In germline, CDR1 is SGHRS, CDR2 YFSETQ. The V and J ends lost 4 bases and 0 bases, in that order; junction bases with no gene match: 9. The CDR3 consists of 16 residues.

This chain links TRBV5-4 with TRBJ2-3; TRBD2 agrees at 15 bases. This CDR3 is built from 16 residues. The ends lost 4 bases at V and 4 bases at J; junction bases unmatched: 4. CDR1 SGHNT and CDR2 YYREEE come from the germline V gene (reference sequence). DNA for the CDR3: TGTGCCAGCAGCCAAGGACTAGCGGGGGGGCCAGATACGCAGTATTTT. Translated, it gives CASSQGLAGGPDTQYF.

The genes are TRBV5-5 and TRBJ2-5; D unclear. The CDR3 sequence is 13 residues long. Trimming left V 4 bases short and J 10 bases short, with 17 bases between. Germline loops: CDR1 SGHKS, CDR2 YYEKEE (reference sequence). CDR3 sequence reads: CASSLWPPVDQYF. The DNA of the CDR3 is TGTGCCAGCAGCCTTTGGCCCCCCGTCGACCAGTACTTC.

V gene TRBV5-6 combines with J gene TRBJ1-4, with D perhaps matching TRBD1 (5 bases). The V gene lost 4 bases and the J gene lost 8 bases, with 15 bases spanning the gap. Germline CDR1 and CDR2: SGHDT and YYEEEE. The CDR3 runs 14 residues. CDR3: CASSPSGAAEKLFF. The CDR3 DNA reads TGTGCCAGCAGCCCCTCCGGGGCAGCCGAAAAACTGTTTTTT.

The genes are TRBV27 and TRBJ2-5, with 12 nucleotides matching TRBD2. Losses at the gene ends were 4 bases for V and 5 bases for J; bases not matched to a gene: 14. Germline CDR1 MNHEY, CDR2 SMNVEV (reference sequence). CDR3 length: 18 residues. The CDR3 nucleotides are TGTGCCAGCAGTTCTGGCTGGGCTAGCGGGAGGGGGGGGGAGACCCAGTACTTC. It translates to CASSSGWASGRGGETQYF.

This clone turned up a few times. J is TRBJ1-2 and V is TRBV7-6, with a weak D call TRBD1 (5 bases). Germline CDR1 reads SGHVS; CDR2 reads FNYEAQ. V lost 0 bases and J 0 bases, leaving 8 bases between the germline ends. CDR3 size: 15 residues. In nucleotides, the CDR3 is TGTGCCAGCAGCTTAGCCCGGGGGGCTAACTATGGCTACACCTTC. Residues: CASSLARGANYGYTF.

The chain carries TRBV27 and TRBJ1-6; D not resolved. The CDR3 contains 13 residues. V lost 8 bases and J 6 bases, leaving 11 bases between the germline ends. The germline V gene encodes CDR1 MNHEY and CDR2 SMNVEV (reference sequence). The CDR3 DNA sequence: TGTGCCAGCGGGAAGGAGCGTAATTCACCCCTCCACTTT. Translating gives CASGKERNSPLHF.

The chain recombines TRBV29-1 with TRBJ1-2, with no clear D. The CDR3 extends over 10 amino acids. Germline-derived CDR1 and CDR2 are SQVTM and ANQGSEA. V dropped 6 bases and J dropped 5 bases, with 7 bases sitting between them. CDR3 nucleotides: TGCAGCGTACAGTCTTATGGCTACACCTTC. This sequence encodes CSVQSYGYTF. Drawing the rest from reference TRBV29-1 and TRBJ1-2, the complete variable domain is SAVISQKPSRDICQRGTSLTIQCQVDSQVTMMFWYRQQPGQSLTLIATANQGSEATYESGFVIDKFPISRPNLTFSTLTVSNMSPEDSSIYLCSVQSYGYTFGSGTRLTVV.

The chain links TRBV7-3 to TRBJ1-5, with TRBD1 as a possible D gene (6 bases). The CDR3 consists of 16 residues. Trimming took 1 base from V and 5 from J, leaving 15 bases between them. CDR1 is SGHTA, CDR2 FQGTGA, per germline. In DNA, the CDR3 is TGTGCCAGCAGCTTAATTTTTTTTAAGGGGGATCAGCCCCAGCATTTT. Translating gives CASSLIFFKGDQPQHF.

The chain recombines TRBV7-3 with TRBJ2-1; TRBD2 is a possible D gene (6 bases). The CDR3 extends over 15 amino acids. Trimming took 2 bases from V and 2 from J, leaving 10 bases between them. Germline V gene lookup returns CDR1 SGHTA and CDR2 FQGTGA. The CDR3 nucleotides read TGTGCCAGCAGCTTAGGCCTAGCGACCTACAATGAGCAGTTCTTC. Protein sequence: CASSLGLATYNEQFF.

The chain is built from TRBV18 and TRBJ2-7; 9 bases fit TRBD1. The CDR3 is 14 amino acids. In germline, CDR1 is KGHSH, CDR2 LQKENI. With V trimmed by 2 bases and J by 3 bases, 2 bases remained unmatched. This chain's CDR3 is CASSPRTGDYEQYF. The CDR3 nucleotides are TGTGCCAGCTCACCAAGGACAGGGGACTACGAGCAGTACTTC.

The chain's CDR3 is CASSLVGTELPRYGYTF. In nucleotides, the CDR3 is TGTGCCAGCAGCTTAGTGGGGACAGAACTTCCTAGATATGGCTACACCTTC. This sequence joins TRBV11-2 and TRBJ1-2; 7 nucleotides line up with TRBD1. The germline V gene encodes CDR1 SGHAT and CDR2 FQNNGV. J was trimmed by 5 bases and V by 1 base; bases with no gene match: 13. The CDR3 totals 17 residues.

The chain is built from TRBV4-3 and TRBJ2-1, with 8 bases that match TRBD2. Trimming took 0 bases from V and 6 from J; bases not matched to a gene: 10. Germline V gene sequence: CDR1 LGHNA, CDR2 YSLEER. The CDR3 extends over 17 amino acids. DNA for the CDR3: TGCGCCAGCAGCCAAGATACCTTAACGGGAGGGATCAATGAGCAGTTCTTC. Residues: CASSQDTLTGGINEQFF.

This clone was seen just once. The chain joins TRBV4-3 to TRBJ1-1, with 9 nucleotides matching TRBD1. V dropped 0 bases and J dropped 1; count of bases not matched to a gene: 3. Germline CDR1 and CDR2: LGHNA and YSLEER. The CDR3 contains 16 residues. This CDR3 is CASSQEGGQGNTEAFF. The CDR3 nucleotides read TGCGCCAGCAGCCAAGAGGGGGGACAGGGGAACACTGAAGCTTTCTTT.

The chain has TRBV4-3 and TRBJ1-1; the match to TRBD1 covers 8 bases. J gave up 4 bases and V 4 bases, and 2 bases lay outside the gene matches. The CDR3 totals 13 residues. Germline V gives CDR1 LGHNA, CDR2 YSLEER. The CDR3 DNA is TGCGCCAGCAGCCCAGGGGGCCGCACTGAAGCTTTCTTT. Amino acids: CASSPGGRTEAFF.

J is TRBJ2-7 and V is TRBV6-5; 10 nucleotides match TRBD2. Germline V CDR1 and CDR2: MNHEY, SVGAGI. Trimming at V came to 7 bases and at J to 2 bases, leaving 8 bases not matched to a gene. The CDR3 is made up of 15 amino acids. CDR3: CASKQTSGVTYEQYF. The CDR3 bases are TGTGCCAGCAAACAAACTAGCGGGGTCACCTACGAGCAGTACTTC.